This T cell receptor beta chain was captured in a study of preoperative IRX-2 immunotherapy in early breast cancer. Profiled with immunoSEQ multiplex PCR; TCRdb holds only in-frame clones, not every one. The table has roughly 29,000 clones, around 87% seen once. Treatment described: preoperative locoregional IRX-2 cytokine immunotherapy. This phase Ib study tested locoregional IRX-2 cytokine immunotherapy given before surgery. The sequence came from a human donor with breast cancer. This sample was gathered from a patient treated with IRX-2 immunotherapy.

In nucleotides, the CDR3 is TGTGCCAGCAGCAAGCAGCTGAACACTGAAGCTTTCTTT. It yields the protein CASSKQLNTEAFF. The V and J genes are TRBV2 and TRBJ1-1; D is uncertain. The CDR3 length is 13 residues. Deletions cut 6 bases from V and 0 bases from J, with 8 bases between. In germline, CDR1 is SNHLY, CDR2 FYNNEI.